This TCR beta chain was identified during a study of OX40 agonist ivuxolimab in advanced cancers. At the level of the study: An agonistic human IgG2 monoclonal antibody against OX40 (CD134) was given. General study points: Clonal expansion in partial responders at 0.1-3.0 mg/kg ranked among the lowest. Antigen specificity of clonally expanded peripheral T cells was not established. Clones of CD4+ and CD8+ blood T cells grew by week 6 at doses of 0.1 to 3.0 mg/kg.

Using immunoSEQ multiplex PCR, the repertoire was profiled, and TCRdb retains in-frame clones only, with some absent. The repertoire includes some 81,000 clones, around 86% of them detected once, and around 6.5% sits in the top ten. As for this clone: Its target is unknown.

Germline-derived CDR1 and CDR2 are DFQATT and SNEGSKA (reference sequence). V was shortened by 3 bases and J by 5 bases, with 5 bases between the two germline ends. This CDR3 is 11 amino acids long. The sample was CD4+ or CD8+ T cells sorted from blood, taken in a trial of the OX40 agonist ivuxolimab. The receptor comes from an adult with an advanced solid tumor such as melanoma, head and neck, liver or kidney cancer. The V call is TRBV20-1, the J call TRBJ2-1, with unresolved D. The CDR3, as DNA: TGCAGTGCTAGCGGTAACAATGAGCAGTTCTTC. Its translation: CSASGNNEQFF.